The 28 T cell receptor beta chains below come from one sample, sequenced in a study of T cells after yellow fever vaccination. Each CDR3 protein gets one entry after TCRdb re-called the 5' RACE reads with MiXCR. Counted here are some 220,000 distinct CDR3 sequences, under 3.5% occurring once; the ten biggest clones make up about 3.3%. The sample here was CD4+ T cells sorted from PBMCs, taken 10 days after the yellow fever booster vaccination. These receptors were collected from a man younger than 35 who received the YFV17D yellow fever vaccine.

This clonotype occurred a few times. The gene calls are TRBV5-1 and TRBJ2-3, with 15 bases lining up with TRBD2. CDR3 length: 20 amino acids. The V and J ends lost 0 bases and 8 bases, in that order; junction bases with no gene match: 16. In germline, CDR1 is SGHRS, CDR2 YFSETQ. The DNA of the CDR3 is TGCGCCAGCAGCTTGGATCCGGCATCAGGGACTAGCGGGGGGAGCGGTACGCAGTATTTT. Translated: CASSLDPASGTSGGSGTQYF.

This clonotype appeared a few times. V gene TRBV20-1 combines with J gene TRBJ1-3; no firm D call. V was pared by 4 bases and J by 2 bases, with 18 bases between. This CDR3 has 16 residues. Looked up from germline, CDR1 is DFQATT and CDR2 is SNEGSKA (reference sequence). CDR3 DNA: TGCAGTGCTACTCGCCTCCGGTCGGAGACTGGAAACACCATATATTTT. Translating it yields CSATRLRSETGNTIYF.

The chain has TRBV6-5 and TRBJ2-1; no clear D. Trimming left V 0 bases short and J 6 bases short, with 15 bases between. In germline, CDR1 is MNHEY, CDR2 SVGAGI. The CDR3 consists of 16 residues. The CDR3 DNA reads TGTGCCAGCAGTTACTCGAGTTCGGACGCTCGCAATGAGCAGTTCTTC. It codes for CASSYSSSDARNEQFF.

The V and J genes are TRBV7-2 and TRBJ2-2, with 7 bases matching TRBD2. Unmatched junction bases numbered 5, after V lost 0 bases and J lost 13 bases. Looked up from germline, CDR1 is SGHTA and CDR2 is FQGNSA. This CDR3 is built from 13 residues. The CDR3 spells CASSLALREGLFF. The CDR3 DNA follows: TGTGCCAGCAGCTTAGCGTTGAGGGAGGGGCTGTTTTTT.

This clonotype showed up many times. This chain uses TRBV11-1 with TRBJ2-4, with a weak D call TRBD1 (5 bases). There are 18 residues in the CDR3. Germline V CDR1 and CDR2: SGHAT, FQDESV (reference sequence). V was shortened by 1 base and J by 2 bases, with 18 bases between the two germline ends. CDR3 protein: CASSLGPPGRDTKNIQYF. CDR3 sequence (DNA): TGTGCCAGCAGCTTAGGCCCGCCAGGGCGCGACACCAAAAACATTCAGTACTTC.

This clonotype appeared a few times. The chain uses TRBV7-6 and TRBJ2-3; 10 bases agree with TRBD2. V lost 1 base to trimming and J lost 4 bases; unmatched junction nucleotides: 5. Germline CDR1 reads SGHVS; CDR2 reads FNYEAQ. This CDR3 has 16 amino acids. CDR3 in DNA: TGTGCCAGCAGCTTAGGTGGAGCGGGGGGGCCAGATACGCAGTATTTT. Its protein product is CASSLGGAGGPDTQYF.

This clonotype was found many times. The rearrangement joins TRBV15 to TRBJ1-1; possible D gene TRBD1, 5 bases. Per the germline V gene, CDR1 is LNHNV and CDR2 is YYDKDF (reference sequence). The V gene lost 6 bases and the J gene lost 3 bases, with 14 bases spanning the gap. The CDR3 spans 14 residues. This CDR3 is CATSPGDKYTEAFF. The CDR3 nucleotides read TGTGCCACCAGTCCGGGGGATAAGTACACTGAAGCTTTCTTT. The full variable domain, its missing parts supplied by reference TRBV15 and TRBJ1-1, is DAMVIQNPRYQVTQFGKPVTLSCSQTLNHNVMYWYQQKSSQAPKLLFHYYDKDFNNEADTPDNFQSRRPNTSFCFLDIRSPGLGDTAMYLCATSPGDKYTEAFFGQGTRLTVV.

This clonotype was found many times. V is TRBV6-5 and J is TRBJ1-3; D remains ambiguous. CDR1 and CDR2 from the germline V gene are MNHEY and SVGAGI. Trimming pared 7 bases from V and 0 bases from J, leaving 13 bases between. The CDR3 spans 15 residues. The chain's CDR3 is CASTRSGNSGNTIYF. The CDR3 DNA reads as TGTGCCAGCACACGTTCGGGGAACTCTGGAAACACCATATATTTT.

This clonotype was detected ten times or more. This sequence joins TRBV5-5 and TRBJ1-5, with D tentatively TRBD1 (6 bases). This CDR3 contains 14 residues. Deletions cut 4 bases from V and 5 bases from J, with 13 bases between. Germline CDR1 reads SGHKS; CDR2 reads YYEKEE (reference sequence). This CDR3 reads CASSLDSLDQPQHF. CDR3 DNA: TGTGCCAGCAGCCTGGACAGTTTAGATCAGCCCCAGCATTTT.

V and J are TRBV29-1 and TRBJ2-1, with 12 bases that match TRBD1. J was trimmed by 7 bases and V by 6 bases; bases with no gene match: 7. CDR3 length: 14 amino acids. CDR1 is SQVTM, CDR2 ANQGSEA, per germline. The CDR3 DNA follows: TGCAGCGTCACGGGACAGGGGGCGGGTAATGAGCAGTTCTTC. Translating it yields CSVTGQGAGNEQFF.

Note on this clonotype: A much larger clone lies one base from this, so it may be a read error. The chain has TRBV5-1 and TRBJ2-3; no clear D. Trimming removed 2 bases from V and 2 bases from J, with 3 bases in between. The CDR3 totals 12 residues. Germline V gives CDR1 SGHRS, CDR2 YFSETQ. The DNA for the CDR3 is TGCGCCAGCAGCTTTGACACAGATACGCAGTATTTT. It codes for CASSFDTDTQYF.

This clonotype was seen only a few times. This CDR3 is CASSEYRYEQYV. DNA for the CDR3: TGTGCCAGCAGTGAATATAGGTACGAGCAGTACGTC. This chain links TRBV6-1 with TRBJ2-7; unclear D gene. Trimming stripped 2 bases from V and 4 bases from J, with 6 bases between. Germline lookup yields CDR1 MNHNS and CDR2 SASEGT. The CDR3 is 12 amino acids.

The chain carries TRBV5-4 and TRBJ2-3; 9 bases align to TRBD2. The CDR3 is made up of 13 amino acids. Germline CDR1 reads SGHNT; CDR2 reads YYREEE (reference sequence). With 6 bases clipped from V and 9 bases from J, the junction kept 8 bases outside the gene matches. The CDR3 loop is CASTYAGGQTQYF. Here the CDR3 DNA reads TGTGCCAGCACCTATGCGGGGGGGCAGACGCAGTATTTT.

In its sample, this clonotype was seen many times. This chain joins TRBV20-1 and TRBJ1-2; D ambiguous. The V end was cut by 6 bases, the J end by 3 bases, with 20 bases between. The CDR3 has 15 amino acids. Per germline, CDR1 DFQATT and CDR2 SNEGSKA (reference sequence). The CDR3 reads CSARSPGSAYYGYTF. DNA for the CDR3: TGCAGTGCCCGATCACCCGGGTCGGCCTACTATGGCTACACCTTC.

This clonotype turned up a few times. The chain joins TRBV7-2 to TRBJ1-2; TRBD1 is a possible D gene (5 bases). Trimming left V 1 base short and J 7 bases short, with 10 bases between. Germline V CDR1 and CDR2: SGHTA, FQGNSA. The CDR3 consists of 13 residues. The CDR3 protein is CASSLDWGGGYTF. The DNA of the CDR3 is TGTGCCAGCAGCTTAGACTGGGGGGGTGGCTACACCTTC.

The sample holds a few counts of this clonotype. The chain joins TRBV5-1 to TRBJ1-6, with 7 positions matching TRBD1. V lost 4 bases to trimming and J lost 2 bases; unmatched junction nucleotides: 3. The germline gives CDR1 SGHRS, CDR2 YFSETQ. The CDR3 length is 15 residues. CDR3 DNA sequence: TGCGCCAGCAGCAGGGACAGTACCTATAATTCACCCCTCCACTTT. It translates to CASSRDSTYNSPLHF.

This clonotype was recorded many times. CDR3 nucleotide sequence: TGTGCCACCAGCGACCCGACCCACTCCTACGAGCAGTACTTC. It encodes CATSDPTHSYEQYF. V gene TRBV15 combines with J gene TRBJ2-7; the D is unclear. Germline V CDR1 and CDR2: LNHNV, YYDKDF (reference sequence). Trimming shortened V by 5 bases and J by 0 bases, and 11 bases separated the two germline ends. The CDR3 covers 14 residues.

This clonotype has just a few counts. The V gene is TRBV5-1, the J gene TRBJ1-2; D is ambiguous. V was clipped by 2 bases and J by 1 base, with 6 bases between them. CDR1 and CDR2 (germline): SGHRS, YFSETQ. This CDR3 has 13 amino acids. For the CDR3, the DNA is TGCGCCAGCAGCTTAGCCAGTAACTATGGCTACACCTTC. Translating it yields CASSLASNYGYTF.

This clonotype was detected only a few times. V gene TRBV6-5 combines with J gene TRBJ2-7; possible D gene TRBD1, 6 bases. Trimming pared 2 bases from V and 3 bases from J, leaving 14 bases between. This CDR3 has 15 amino acids. From germline, CDR1 is MNHEY and CDR2 SVGAGI. The CDR3 nucleotides read TGTGCCAGCAGTTACCAGGGGCTCCCGGGCTACGAGCAGTACTTC. Translation gives CASSYQGLPGYEQYF.

This clonotype was counted many times. The chain carries TRBV18 and TRBJ1-5; the D is unclear. Germline V gene sequence: CDR1 KGHSH, CDR2 LQKENI. The CDR3 runs 13 residues. The ends were cut back, 6 bases at V and 5 bases at J, with 11 bases in the middle. The CDR3 DNA is TGTGCCAGCTCCCTGTTGGCTGATCAGCCCCAGCATTTT. Protein product: CASSLLADQPQHF.

J is TRBJ2-3 and V is TRBV4-3, with 9 bases fitting TRBD2. Germline assignment: CDR1 LGHNA and CDR2 YSLEER. This CDR3 has 16 residues. V was clipped by 2 bases and J by 2 bases; unmatched bases: 5. CDR3 DNA sequence: TGCGCCAGCAGCCAATTACGACTAGCGGACACAGATACGCAGTATTTT. Its translation: CASSQLRLADTDTQYF.

This clonotype was observed a handful of times. The chain links TRBV20-1 to TRBJ2-1, with D unclear. In germline, CDR1 is DFQATT, CDR2 SNEGSKA (reference sequence). CDR3 size: 14 residues. Between the trimmed V and J ends, which lost 0 bases and 8 bases, there was a span of 14 bases. The CDR3 region has the DNA TGCAGTGCTAGAGATTCTCGAGGTATCGATGAGCAGTTCTTC. Translation gives CSARDSRGIDEQFF.

This clonotype appeared a few times. V is TRBV7-2 and J is TRBJ2-3; D call uncertain. Germline CDR1 reads SGHTA; CDR2 reads FQGNSA. V lost 5 bases to trimming and J lost 4 bases, with 13 bases between them. CDR3 length: 14 residues. CDR3 loop: CASSASRNADTQYF. In nucleotides, the CDR3 is TGTGCCAGCAGCGCATCCCGAAATGCAGATACGCAGTATTTT.

V usage is TRBV4-3 and J usage is TRBJ1-5; D unresolved. Germline CDR1 is LGHNA and CDR2 is YSLEER. V gave up 0 bases and J gave up 6 bases, with 12 bases separating them. The CDR3 sequence is 15 residues long. The chain's CDR3 is CASSQDLGAGQPQHF. The DNA of the CDR3 is TGCGCCAGCAGCCAAGATCTGGGAGCAGGTCAGCCCCAGCATTTT.

A word on this clonotype: This may arise from a read error, as a much more abundant clone is one base away. V gene TRBV4-1 combines with J gene TRBJ2-5; 7 bases are shared with TRBD2. Matching the DNA end better, TRBJ2-1 makes the J call doubtful. Germline V gene sequence: CDR1 MGHRA, CDR2 YSYEKL. This CDR3 spans 13 amino acids. This CDR3 reads CASSQGGGETQFF. The CDR3 nucleotides are TGCGCCAGCAGCCAAGGGGGGGGAGAGACCCAGTTCTTC.

This clonotype has more than one count but fewer than ten. The chain links TRBV7-2 to TRBJ2-3; no clear D. The germline V gene has CDR1 SGHTA and CDR2 FQGNSA. The CDR3 has 14 amino acids. V dropped 3 bases and J dropped 5 bases, with 12 bases sitting between them. As DNA, the CDR3 is TGTGCCAGCAGCTTCCAACCTGGAATAGATACGCAGTATTTT. It translates to CASSFQPGIDTQYF.

The V gene is TRBV7-3, the J gene TRBJ2-1; D call uncertain. Germline V lookup: CDR1 SGHTA, CDR2 FQGTGA. CDR3 length equals 12 residues. The V end was cut by 3 bases, the J end by 5 bases, with 5 bases between. CDR3: CASSFRDNEQFF. The CDR3, as DNA: TGTGCCAGCAGCTTCCGGGACAATGAGCAGTTCTTC.

This clonotype was seen ten or more times. The chain employs TRBV7-9 and TRBJ1-2; D is undetermined. The CDR3 totals 13 residues. Germline V gene data show CDR1 as SEHNR and CDR2 as FQNEAQ (reference sequence). V was cut by 1 base and J by 3 bases, with 6 bases left in between. CDR3 loop: CASSLGGDYGYTF. The DNA of the CDR3 is TGTGCCAGCAGCTTAGGAGGAGACTATGGCTACACCTTC.